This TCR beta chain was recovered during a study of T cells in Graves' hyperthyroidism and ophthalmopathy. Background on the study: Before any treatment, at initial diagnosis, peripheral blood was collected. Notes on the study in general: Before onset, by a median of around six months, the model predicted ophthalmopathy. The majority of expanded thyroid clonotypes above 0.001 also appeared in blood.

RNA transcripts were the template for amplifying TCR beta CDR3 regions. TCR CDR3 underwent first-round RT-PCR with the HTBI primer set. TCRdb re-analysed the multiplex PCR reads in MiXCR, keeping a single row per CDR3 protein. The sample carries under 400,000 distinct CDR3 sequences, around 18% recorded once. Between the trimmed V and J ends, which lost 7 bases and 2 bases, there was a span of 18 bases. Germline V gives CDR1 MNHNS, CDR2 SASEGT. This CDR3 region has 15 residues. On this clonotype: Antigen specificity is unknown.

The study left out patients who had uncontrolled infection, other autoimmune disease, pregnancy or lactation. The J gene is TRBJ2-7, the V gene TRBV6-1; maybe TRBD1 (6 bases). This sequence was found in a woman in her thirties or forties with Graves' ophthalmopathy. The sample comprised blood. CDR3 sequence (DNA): TGTGCCAGCACCCCCCGGGGACACGCCGCCTACGAGCAGTACTTC. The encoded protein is CASTPRGHAAYEQYF.